This TCR beta chain came from a study of shared clonotypes between healthy human individuals. Overall study context: Ranging from 18 to 49 in age, donors were two women and a few men. Study-level results: Relative to their counterparts shared across all four donors, non-shared clonotypes exhibited diminished generation probabilities.

Original processing notes: Junction-only immunoSEQ data arrived without quality scores, meaning filtering differed. Clones were read by immunoSEQ multiplex PCR, and TCRdb kept only the in-frame ones, dropping some. That table furnishes V, J and clone size, whereas the DNA furnished D and trimming. The sample lists 2 million to 2.5 million clones; under 95% were seen once. V dropped 5 bases and J dropped 3 bases, with 13 bases sitting between them. CDR1 is SGHTA, CDR2 FQGNSA, per germline. This CDR3 contains 14 residues. Worth noting for this clone: As yet, its antigen is unknown.

Sequencing used naive CD4+ T cells from PBMCs. Subset: CD45RA+ positively selected. The rearrangement joins TRBV7-2 to TRBJ1-2, with unresolved D. This clonotype was obtained from a man aged 18 to 29 in good health. Some clones in this sample may be carry-over from other donors' samples. The CDR3 DNA reads TGTGCCAGCAGCACCCTCGTCGGGGACTATGGCTACACCTTC. It codes for CASSTLVGDYGYTF.